This T cell receptor (beta chain) stems from a study of post-analysis software for immune sequencing data. General study findings and limits: In multiple sclerosis, normalized Chao1 diversity was significantly below that of controls. In patients, TRBV5-6, TRBV5-1 and TRBV20-1 belonged to five or six TRBV segments found more frequently than in controls.

This clonotype was seen many times. The antigen is not known. The CDR3 extends over 12 amino acids. Trimming took 3 bases from V and 7 from J, leaving 4 bases between them. TCR beta cDNA libraries included unique molecular identifiers. TCRdb used MiXCR to reprocess the PCR reads, holding one entry per CDR3 protein. The sample has about 160,000 distinct CDR3 sequences, about 36% seen once. The TCR sequence derives from a girl aged 10 to 17 with multiple sclerosis. This specimen consisted of blood, obtained after autologous hematopoietic stem cell transplantation. J is TRBJ1-6 and V is TRBV12-3 or TRBV12-4; D remains ambiguous. The CDR3 DNA reads TGTGCCAGCAGTTTGGGCAATTCACCCCTCCACTTT. Its translation is CASSLGNSPLHF.